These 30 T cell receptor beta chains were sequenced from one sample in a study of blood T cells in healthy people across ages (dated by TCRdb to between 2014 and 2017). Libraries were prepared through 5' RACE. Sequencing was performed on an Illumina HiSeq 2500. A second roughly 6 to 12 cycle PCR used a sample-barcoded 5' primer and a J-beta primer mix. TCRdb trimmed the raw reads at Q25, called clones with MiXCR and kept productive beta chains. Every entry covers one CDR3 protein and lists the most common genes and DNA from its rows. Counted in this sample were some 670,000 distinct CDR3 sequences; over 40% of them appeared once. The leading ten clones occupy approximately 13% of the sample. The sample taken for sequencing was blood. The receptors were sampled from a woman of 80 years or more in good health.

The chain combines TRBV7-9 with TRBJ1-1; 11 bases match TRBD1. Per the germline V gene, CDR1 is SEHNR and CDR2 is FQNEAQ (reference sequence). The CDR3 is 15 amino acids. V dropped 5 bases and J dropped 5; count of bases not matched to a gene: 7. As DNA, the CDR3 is TGTGCCAGCAGCCCCGGACAGGGGGCGCGTACTGAAGCTTTCTTT. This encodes CASSPGQGARTEAFF.

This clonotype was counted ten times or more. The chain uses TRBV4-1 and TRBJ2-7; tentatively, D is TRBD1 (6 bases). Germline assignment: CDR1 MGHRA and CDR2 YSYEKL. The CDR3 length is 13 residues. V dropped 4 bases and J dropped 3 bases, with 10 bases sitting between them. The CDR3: CASSPRDNYEQYF. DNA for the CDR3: TGCGCCAGCAGCCCCCGGGACAACTACGAGCAGTACTTC.

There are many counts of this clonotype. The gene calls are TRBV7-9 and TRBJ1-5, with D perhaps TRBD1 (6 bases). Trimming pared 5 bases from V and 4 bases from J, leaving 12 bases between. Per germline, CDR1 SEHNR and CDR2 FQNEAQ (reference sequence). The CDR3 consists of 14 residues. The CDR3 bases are TGTGCCAGCAGCCCAGGGGACACTAATCAGCCCCAGCATTTT. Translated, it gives CASSPGDTNQPQHF. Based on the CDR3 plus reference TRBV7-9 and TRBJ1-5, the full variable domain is DTGVSQNPRHKITKRGQNVTFRCDPISEHNRLYWYRQTLGQGPEFLTYFQNEAQLEKSRLLSDRFSAERPKGSFSTLEIQRTEQGDSAMYLCASSPGDTNQPQHFGDGTRLSIL.

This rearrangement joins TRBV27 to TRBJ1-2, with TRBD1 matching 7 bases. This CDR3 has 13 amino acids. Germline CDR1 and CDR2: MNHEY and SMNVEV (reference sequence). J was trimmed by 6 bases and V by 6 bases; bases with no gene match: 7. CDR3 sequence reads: CASSLTGFNGYTF. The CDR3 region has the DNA TGTGCCAGCAGCCTGACAGGGTTTAATGGCTACACCTTC.

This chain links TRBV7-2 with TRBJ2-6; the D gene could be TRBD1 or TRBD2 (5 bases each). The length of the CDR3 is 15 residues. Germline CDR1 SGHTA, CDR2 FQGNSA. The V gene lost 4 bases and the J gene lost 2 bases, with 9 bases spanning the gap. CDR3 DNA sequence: TGTGCCAGCAGCTCCCGGGACCCTGGGGCCAACGTCCTGACTTTC. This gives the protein CASSSRDPGANVLTF.

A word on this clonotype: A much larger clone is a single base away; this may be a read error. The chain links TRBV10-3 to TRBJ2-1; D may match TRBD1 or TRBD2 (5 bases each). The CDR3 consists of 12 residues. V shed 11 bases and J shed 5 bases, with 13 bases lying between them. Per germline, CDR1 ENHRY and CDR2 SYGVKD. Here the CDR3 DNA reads TGTGCCGCCGGGATAGGGGACAATGAGCAGTTCTTC. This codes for CAAGIGDNEQFF.

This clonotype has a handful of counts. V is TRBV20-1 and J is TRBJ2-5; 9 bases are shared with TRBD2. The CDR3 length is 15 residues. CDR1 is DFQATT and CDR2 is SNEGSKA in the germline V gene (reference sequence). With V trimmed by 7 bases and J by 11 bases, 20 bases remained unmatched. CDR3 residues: CSVLTSGISYNEQYF. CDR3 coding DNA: TGCAGTGTCCTGACTAGCGGAATCTCCTACAATGAGCAGTACTTC.

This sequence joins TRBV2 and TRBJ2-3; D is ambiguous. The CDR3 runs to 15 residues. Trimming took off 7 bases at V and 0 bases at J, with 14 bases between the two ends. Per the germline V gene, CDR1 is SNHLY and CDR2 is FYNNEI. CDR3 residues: CASMARASSTDTQYF. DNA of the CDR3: TGTGCCAGCATGGCTAGAGCGTCTAGCACAGATACGCAGTATTTT.

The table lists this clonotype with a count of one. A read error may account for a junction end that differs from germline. CDR3 region: CASSAPGQGLEKPFF. CDR3 DNA: TGTGCCAGCAGCGCGCCGGGACAGGGCCTTGAAAAACCGTTTTTT. The V and J genes are TRBV9 and TRBJ1-4, with TRBD1 identical over 9 bases. The CDR3 has 15 residues. The germline CDR1 and CDR2 sequences are SGDLS and YYNGEE. The full variable domain, with the rest looked up from reference TRBV9 and TRBJ1-4, is DSGVTQTPKHLITATGQRVTLRCSPRSGDLSVYWYQQSLDQGLQFLIQYYNGEERAKGNILERFSAQQFPDLHSELNLSSLELGDSALYFCASSAPGQGLEKPFFGSGTQLSVL.

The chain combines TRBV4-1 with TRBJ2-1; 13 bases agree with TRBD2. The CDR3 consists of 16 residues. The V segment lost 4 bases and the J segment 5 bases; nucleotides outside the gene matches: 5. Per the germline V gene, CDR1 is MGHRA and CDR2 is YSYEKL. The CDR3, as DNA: TGCGCCAGCAGCCCCGTGACTAGCGGGGGGAACAATGAGCAGTTCTTC. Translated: CASSPVTSGGNNEQFF.

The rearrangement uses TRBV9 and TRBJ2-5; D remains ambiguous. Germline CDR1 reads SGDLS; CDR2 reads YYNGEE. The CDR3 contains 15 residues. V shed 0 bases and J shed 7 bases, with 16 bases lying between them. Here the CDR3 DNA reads TGTGCCAGCAGCGTAGACGCCACACCGAAGGGGACCCAGTACTTC. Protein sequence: CASSVDATPKGTQYF.

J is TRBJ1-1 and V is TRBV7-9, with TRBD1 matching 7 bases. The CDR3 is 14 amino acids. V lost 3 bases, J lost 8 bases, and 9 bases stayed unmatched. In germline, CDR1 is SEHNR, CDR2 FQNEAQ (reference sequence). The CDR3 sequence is CASSLAGGFGEAFF. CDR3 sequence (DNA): TGTGCCAGCAGCTTGGCAGGGGGTTTCGGGGAAGCTTTCTTT.

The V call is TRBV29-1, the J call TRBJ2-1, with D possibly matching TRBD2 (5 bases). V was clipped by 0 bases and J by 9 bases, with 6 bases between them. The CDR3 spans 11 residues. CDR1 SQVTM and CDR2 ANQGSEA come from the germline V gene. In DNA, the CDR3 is TGCAGCGTTGAAGATGGGAGTGAGCAGTTCTTC. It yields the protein CSVEDGSEQFF.

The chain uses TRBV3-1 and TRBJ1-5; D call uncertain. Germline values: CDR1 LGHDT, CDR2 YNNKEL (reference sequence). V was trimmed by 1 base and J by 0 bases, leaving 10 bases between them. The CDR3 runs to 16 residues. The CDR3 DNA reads TGTGCCAGCAGCCAAGGTTGGATAGGTAGCAATCAGCCCCAGCATTTT. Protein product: CASSQGWIGSNQPQHF.

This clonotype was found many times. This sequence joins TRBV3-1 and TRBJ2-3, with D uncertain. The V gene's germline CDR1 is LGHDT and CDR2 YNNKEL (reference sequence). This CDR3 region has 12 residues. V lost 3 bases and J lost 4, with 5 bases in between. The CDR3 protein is CASSHGSDTQYF. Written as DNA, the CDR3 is TGTGCCAGCAGCCACGGATCAGATACGCAGTATTTT.

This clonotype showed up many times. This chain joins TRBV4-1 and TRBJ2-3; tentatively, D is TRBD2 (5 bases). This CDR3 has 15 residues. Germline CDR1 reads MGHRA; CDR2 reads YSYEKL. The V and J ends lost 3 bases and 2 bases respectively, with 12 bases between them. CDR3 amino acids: CASSHEGRDTDTQYF. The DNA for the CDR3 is TGCGCCAGCAGCCATGAGGGTCGAGACACAGATACGCAGTATTTT.

This CDR3 is CASSLTVAGANVLTF. The CDR3 region has the DNA TGTGCCAGCAGCTTGACAGTGGCTGGGGCCAACGTCCTGACTTTC. This chain connects TRBV7-9 to TRBJ2-6; perhaps TRBD1 as D (5 bases). Trimming took 3 bases from V and 2 from J, leaving 8 bases between them. Germline-derived CDR1 and CDR2 are SEHNR and FQNEAQ (reference sequence). This CDR3 has 15 amino acids. The complete variable domain, with remaining parts taken from reference TRBV7-9 and TRBJ2-6, reads DTGVSQNPRHKITKRGQNVTFRCDPISEHNRLYWYRQTLGQGPEFLTYFQNEAQLEKSRLLSDRFSAERPKGSFSTLEIQRTEQGDSAMYLCASSLTVAGANVLTFGAGSRLTVL.

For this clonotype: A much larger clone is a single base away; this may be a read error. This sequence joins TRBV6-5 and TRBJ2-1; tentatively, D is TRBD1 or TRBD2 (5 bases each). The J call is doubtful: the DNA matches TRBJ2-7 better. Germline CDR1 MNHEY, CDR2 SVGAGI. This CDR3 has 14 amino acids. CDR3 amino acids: CASSWGSSYNEQYF. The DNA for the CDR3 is TGTGCCAGCAGTTGGGGGAGCTCCTACAATGAGCAGTACTTC.

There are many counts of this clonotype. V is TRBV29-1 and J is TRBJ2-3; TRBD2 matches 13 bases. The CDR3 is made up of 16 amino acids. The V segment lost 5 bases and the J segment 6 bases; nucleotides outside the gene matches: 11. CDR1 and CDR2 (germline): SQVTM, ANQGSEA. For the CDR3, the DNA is TGCAGCGTTTACACCCCACTAGCGGGAGGGCCGGATACGCAGTATTTT. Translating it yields CSVYTPLAGGPDTQYF.

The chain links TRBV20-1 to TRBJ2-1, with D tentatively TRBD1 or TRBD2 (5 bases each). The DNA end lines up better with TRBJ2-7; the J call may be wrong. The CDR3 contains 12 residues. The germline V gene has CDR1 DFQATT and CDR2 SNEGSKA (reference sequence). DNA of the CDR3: TGCAGTGCTAGAGAGGGGGTCAATGAGCAGTACTTC. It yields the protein CSAREGVNEQYF.

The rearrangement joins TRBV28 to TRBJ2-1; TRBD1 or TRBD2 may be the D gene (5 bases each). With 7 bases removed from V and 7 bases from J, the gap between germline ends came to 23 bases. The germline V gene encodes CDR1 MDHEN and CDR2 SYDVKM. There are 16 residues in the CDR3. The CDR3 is CASNQGAAPPRNEQFF. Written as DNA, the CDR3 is TGTGCCAGCAACCAGGGAGCGGCACCCCCAAGGAATGAGCAGTTCTTC.

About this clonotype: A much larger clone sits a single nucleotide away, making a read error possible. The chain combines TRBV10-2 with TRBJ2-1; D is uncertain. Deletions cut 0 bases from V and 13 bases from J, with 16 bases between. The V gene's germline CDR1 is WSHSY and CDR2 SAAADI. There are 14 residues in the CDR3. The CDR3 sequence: CASSESNHQETQFF. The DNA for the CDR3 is TGCGCCAGCAGTGAGTCGAATCACCAAGAGACCCAGTTCTTC.

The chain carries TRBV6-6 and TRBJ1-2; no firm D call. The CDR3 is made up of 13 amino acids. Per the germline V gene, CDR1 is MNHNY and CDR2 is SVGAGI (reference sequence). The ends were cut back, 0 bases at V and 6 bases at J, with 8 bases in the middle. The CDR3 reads CASSYSKRDGYTF. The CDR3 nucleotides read TGTGCCAGCAGTTACTCGAAAAGGGATGGCTACACCTTC.

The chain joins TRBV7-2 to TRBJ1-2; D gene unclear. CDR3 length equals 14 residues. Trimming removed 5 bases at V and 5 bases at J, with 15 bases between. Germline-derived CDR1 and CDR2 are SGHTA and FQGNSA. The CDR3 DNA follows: TGTGCCAGCAGCCGCGAGCGCAGACGATATGGCTACACCTTC. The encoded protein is CASSRERRRYGYTF.

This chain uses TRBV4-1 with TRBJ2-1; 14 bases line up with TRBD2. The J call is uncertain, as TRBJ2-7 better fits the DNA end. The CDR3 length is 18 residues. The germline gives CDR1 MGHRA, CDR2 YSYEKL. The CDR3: CASSQRLAGGGNYNEQYF. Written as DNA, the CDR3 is TGCGCCAGCAGCCAGAGACTAGCGGGGGGGGGGAACTACAATGAGCAGTACTTC.

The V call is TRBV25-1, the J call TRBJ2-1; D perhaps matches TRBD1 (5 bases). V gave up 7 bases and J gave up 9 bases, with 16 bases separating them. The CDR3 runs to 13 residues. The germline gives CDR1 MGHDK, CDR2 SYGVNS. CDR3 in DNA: TGTGCCAGCACCCCAGGGCTTCTCGTTGAGCAGTTCTTC. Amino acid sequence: CASTPGLLVEQFF.

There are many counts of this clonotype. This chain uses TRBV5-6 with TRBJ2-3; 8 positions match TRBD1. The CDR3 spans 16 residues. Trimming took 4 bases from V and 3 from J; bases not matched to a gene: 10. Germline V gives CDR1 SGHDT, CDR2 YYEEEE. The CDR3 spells CASSRPAGGITDTQYF. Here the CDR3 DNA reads TGTGCCAGCAGCCGACCCGCAGGGGGCATAACAGATACGCAGTATTTT.

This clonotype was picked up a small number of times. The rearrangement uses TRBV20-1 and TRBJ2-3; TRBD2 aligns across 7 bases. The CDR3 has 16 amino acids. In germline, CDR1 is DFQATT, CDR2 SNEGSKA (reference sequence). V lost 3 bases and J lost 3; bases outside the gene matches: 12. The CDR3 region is CSASSAGVLTTDTQYF. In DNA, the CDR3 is TGCAGTGCTAGTTCGGCGGGAGTACTCACTACAGATACGCAGTATTTT.

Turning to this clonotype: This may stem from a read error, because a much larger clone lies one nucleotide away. DNA for the CDR3: TGTGCCAGCAGCTTAACGCGGAGTAGCGGGGAAAACGAGCAGTTCTTC. It is translated as CASSLTRSSGENEQFF. The chain links TRBV7-3 to TRBJ2-1, with 8 bases fitting TRBD2. V shed 0 bases, J shed 10 bases, and the junction held 11 bases outside the gene matches. Germline V gene lookup returns CDR1 SGHTA and CDR2 FQGTGA. CDR3 length: 16 residues.

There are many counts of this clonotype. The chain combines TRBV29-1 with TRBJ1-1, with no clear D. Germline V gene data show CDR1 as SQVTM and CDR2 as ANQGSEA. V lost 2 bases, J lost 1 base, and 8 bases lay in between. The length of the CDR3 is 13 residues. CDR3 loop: CSVEHTQNTEAFF. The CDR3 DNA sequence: TGCAGCGTTGAACACACCCAGAACACTGAAGCTTTCTTT. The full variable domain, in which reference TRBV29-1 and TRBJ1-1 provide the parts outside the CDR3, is SAVISQKPSRDICQRGTSLTIQCQVDSQVTMMFWYRQQPGQSLTLIATANQGSEATYESGFVIDKFPISRPNLTFSTLTVSNMSPEDSSIYLCSVEHTQNTEAFFGQGTRLTVV.